A selection of T cell receptor beta chains follows, all from one sample in a study of blood T cell repertoires in COVID-19. This table comes from immunoSEQ multiplex PCR, and its TCRdb copy is limited to in-frame clones, with some not included. This table has approximately 240,000 clones, around 91% appearing once. Sequencing input: PBMCs or T cells enriched from blood (not recorded which). These receptors originate from a woman under 30 in a cohort exposed to, infected with or recovered from COVID-19 (not recorded which). CDR3s include the opening cysteine and the closing phenylalanine or tryptophan. The D gene is left open where the match is weak. Clone sizes are given selectively: once, few, many, or a class where the clone is expanded.

abundance,v_gene,len,j_gene,d_gene,CDR3aa,CDR3nt
.,TRBV19,16,TRBJ1-3,TRBD1,CASSIPGQGTGNTIYF,TGTGCCAGTAGTATACCGGGACAGGGTACTGGAAACACCATATATTTT
.,TRBV5-1,15,TRBJ2-3,TRBD1,CASSETGYRTDTQYF,TGCGCCAGCAGCGAGACAGGGTATCGCACAGATACGCAGTATTTT
.,TRBV29-1,13,TRBJ1-4,TRBD1,CSVSTGWGEKLFF,TGCAGCGTCTCGACAGGGTGGGGTGAAAAACTGTTTTTT
.,TRBV7-9,13,TRBJ1-2,.,CASSLEVFQGYTF,TGTGCCAGCAGCTTAGAAGTTTTTCAGGGCTACACCTTC
.,TRBV6-5,15,TRBJ2-1,TRBD2,CASSYEAGVVHEQFF,TGTGCCAGCAGTTACGAAGCGGGAGTTGTCCATGAGCAGTTCTTC
once,TRBV10-1,15,TRBJ2-1,TRBD2,CASSDTSERYNEQFF,TGCGCCAGCAGTGACACTAGCGAGCGTTACAATGAGCAGTTCTTC
once,TRBV5-1,16,TRBJ1-4,TRBD1,CASSLGGQGAYEKLFF,TGCGCCAGCAGCTTGGGAGGACAGGGGGCATATGAAAAACTGTTTTTT
.,TRBV3-1/TRBV3-2,14,TRBJ2-7,TRBD1,CASSQLQGAHEQYF,TGTGCCAGCAGCCAATTGCAGGGGGCGCACGAGCAGTACTTC
.,TRBV29-1,14,TRBJ2-1,TRBD1,CSAKTGGSYNEQFF,TGCAGCGCCAAAACAGGGGGGTCCTACAATGAGCAGTTCTTC
.,TRBV28,14,TRBJ1-2,.,CASTQGAKNYGYTF,TGTGCCAGCACCCAAGGGGCTAAGAACTATGGCTACACCTTC
.,TRBV9,15,TRBJ2-1,.,CASSATGFLGNEQFF,TGTGCCAGCAGCGCTACGGGATTCCTTGGTAATGAGCAGTTCTTC
.,TRBV6-1,14,TRBJ1-3,.,CASSEQGAGNTIYF,TGTGCCAGCAGTGAACAGGGTGCCGGAAACACCATATATTTT
.,TRBV11-2,13,TRBJ1-1,.,CASRPTNRAEAFF,TGTGCCAGCAGGCCGACTAATCGCGCTGAAGCTTTCTTT
.,TRBV28,14,TRBJ2-3,TRBD2,CASYGGGNTDTQYF,TGTGCCAGCTATGGGGGGGGGAACACAGATACGCAGTATTTT
.,TRBV19,18,TRBJ1-4,.,CASSSEDWSPDSHEKLFF,TGTGCCAGTAGTTCCGAAGACTGGAGCCCGGACAGCCATGAAAAACTGTTTTTT
.,TRBV18,13,TRBJ2-7,.,CASSPTLEDEQYF,TGTGCCAGCTCGCCAACTTTGGAGGACGAGCAGTACTTC
.,TRBV7-2,15,TRBJ1-5,.,CASSRGVTSNQPQHF,TGTGCCAGCAGCCGGGGGGTCACTAGCAATCAGCCCCAGCATTTT
.,TRBV7-9,14,TRBJ2-6,.,CASPPYSGANVLTF,TGTGCCAGCCCTCCGTACTCTGGGGCCAACGTCCTGACTTTC
.,TRBV5-1,14,TRBJ2-7,.,CASSLATGKGEQYF,TGCGCCAGCAGCTTGGCAACGGGGAAGGGCGAGCAGTACTTC
.,TRBV19,14,TRBJ1-5,TRBD1,CASSSDRSNQPQHF,TGTGCCAGTTCCTCGGACAGGAGCAATCAGCCCCAGCATTTT
.,TRBV11-3,15,TRBJ2-1,TRBD2,CASSLVAGEDNEQFF,TGTGCCAGCAGCTTAGTAGCGGGGGAGGACAATGAGCAGTTCTTC
.,TRBV4-1,18,TRBJ2-3,.,CASSQGWAQAGRSDTQYF,TGCGCCAGCAGCCAAGGATGGGCCCAGGCGGGAAGGTCAGATACGCAGTATTTT
.,TRBV5-6,16,TRBJ1-6,TRBD1,CASSADRGSYNSPLHF,TGTGCCAGCAGCGCGGACAGGGGTTCCTATAATTCACCCCTCCACTTT
.,TRBV28,14,TRBJ1-2,.,CASKGSGPNYGYTF,TGTGCCAGCAAGGGCAGCGGCCCCAACTATGGCTACACCTTC
.,TRBV19,14,TRBJ1-5,.,CASSPGNRNQPQHF,TGTGCCAGTAGTCCAGGGAATCGCAATCAGCCCCAGCATTTT
.,TRBV5-1,14,TRBJ2-3,.,CASSPEDRTDTQYF,TGCGCCAGCAGTCCCGAGGATCGGACAGATACGCAGTATTTT
.,TRBV6-5,15,TRBJ2-7,.,CASSYDARFSYEQYF,TGTGCCAGCAGTTACGATGCTCGGTTCTCCTACGAGCAGTACTTC
.,TRBV6-5,13,TRBJ2-5,.,CASSRITGGTQYF,TGTGCCAGCAGTCGCATCACCGGGGGGACCCAGTACTTC
.,TRBV2,13,TRBJ2-7,TRBD1,CASSDGTGRRGYF,TGTGCCAGCAGTGATGGGACAGGCCGTCGGGGGTACTTC
.,TRBV5-1,16,TRBJ2-1,TRBD2,CASSLGAGGAYNEQFF,TGCGCCAGCAGCTTGGGAGCGGGAGGCGCCTACAATGAGCAGTTCTTC
.,TRBV3-1/TRBV3-2,14,TRBJ1-2,.,CASSQDTDNYGYTF,TGTGCCAGCAGCCAAGATACAGATAACTATGGCTACACCTTC
.,TRBV9,14,TRBJ1-4,TRBD1,CASSVGGGPSELFF,TGTGCCAGCAGCGTAGGAGGGGGCCCCTCGGAACTGTTTTTT
.,TRBV12-5,14,TRBJ2-1,.,CASGSRGSYNEQFF,TGTGCTAGTGGTTCCCGGGGATCCTACAATGAGCAGTTCTTC
.,TRBV7-3,14,TRBJ1-1,.,CASSSVFGNTEAFF,TGTGCCAGCAGCTCCGTATTCGGGAACACTGAAGCTTTCTTT
.,TRBV5-5,14,TRBJ1-4,TRBD1,CASSPGQGGEKLFF,TGTGCCAGCAGCCCAGGACAGGGGGGTGAAAAACTGTTTTTT
.,TRBV9,15,TRBJ1-4,.,CASSLSVGANEKLFF,TGTGCCAGCAGCCTCAGTGTGGGAGCCAATGAAAAACTGTTTTTT
.,TRBV10-3,15,TRBJ2-3,TRBD2,CAITEQASGWGTQYF,TGTGCCATCACCGAGCAGGCTAGCGGTTGGGGAACGCAGTATTTT
.,TRBV5-1,14,TRBJ2-2,.,CASSLAWRTGELFF,TGCGCCAGCAGCTTGGCTTGGCGGACCGGGGAGCTGTTTTTT
.,TRBV10-3,16,TRBJ1-5,TRBD1,CAISESPGGDNQPQHF,TGTGCCATCAGTGAGTCACCAGGGGGAGACAATCAGCCCCAGCATTTT
.,TRBV5-4,16,TRBJ1-4,.,CASSPGQTMGNEKLFF,TGTGCCAGCAGCCCAGGACAGACCATGGGAAATGAAAAACTGTTTTTT
.,TRBV11-1,13,TRBJ1-5,.,CASSVSGHQPQHF,TGTGCCAGCAGCGTTTCGGGTCATCAGCCCCAGCATTTT
.,TRBV4-1,18,TRBJ1-5,.,CASSQEHRPLYSNQPQHF,TGCGCCAGCAGCCAAGAACACAGGCCCCTATATAGCAATCAGCCCCAGCATTTT
once,TRBV5-4,15,TRBJ2-7,TRBD1,CASRSGGQGPHEQYF,TGTGCCAGCAGGTCGGGGGGACAGGGGCCTCACGAGCAGTACTTC
.,TRBV7-9,13,TRBJ2-5,.,CASSLAGSETQYF,TGTGCCAGCAGCTTAGCTGGGAGCGAGACCCAGTACTTC
.,TRBV14,15,TRBJ1-4,TRBD1,CASSQMGQGSEKLFF,TGTGCCAGCAGCCAAATGGGACAGGGGAGTGAAAAACTGTTTTTT